This TCR beta chain originates from a study of response to subunit inactivated influenza vaccine. General study results and limits: New T cells are recruited in small numbers by each seasonal influenza vaccination, according to the authors' suggestion.

Between the trimmed V and J ends, which lost 3 bases and 1 base, there was a span of 16 bases. CDR1 and CDR2 from the germline V gene are MDHEN and SYDVKM. The CDR3 consists of 16 residues. This clonotype was seen a handful of times. The target antigen is unknown. TCRdb itself ran the RT-PCR reads through MiXCR, one entry per CDR3 protein. The sample lists 700,000 to 800,000 distinct CDR3 sequences, less than 20% seen once, with approximately 11% in the top ten. The sequence came from a man aged 50 to 59 who received an inactivated influenza vaccine. Sequenced here: PBMCs from blood, sampled roughly 5 days after vaccination. The V call is TRBV28, the J call TRBJ2-7; D not certain. The CDR3 is CASSFSPDTGSYEQYF. As DNA, the CDR3 is TGTGCCAGCAGTTTCTCCCCCGACACTGGATCCTACGAGCAGTACTTC. Supplemented by reference TRBV28 and TRBJ2-7, the full variable domain reads DVKVTQSSRYLVKRTGEKVFLECVQDMDHENMFWYRQDPGLGLRLIYFSYDVKMKEKGDIPEGYSVSREKKERFSLILESASTNQTSMYLCASSFSPDTGSYEQYFGPGTRLTVT.